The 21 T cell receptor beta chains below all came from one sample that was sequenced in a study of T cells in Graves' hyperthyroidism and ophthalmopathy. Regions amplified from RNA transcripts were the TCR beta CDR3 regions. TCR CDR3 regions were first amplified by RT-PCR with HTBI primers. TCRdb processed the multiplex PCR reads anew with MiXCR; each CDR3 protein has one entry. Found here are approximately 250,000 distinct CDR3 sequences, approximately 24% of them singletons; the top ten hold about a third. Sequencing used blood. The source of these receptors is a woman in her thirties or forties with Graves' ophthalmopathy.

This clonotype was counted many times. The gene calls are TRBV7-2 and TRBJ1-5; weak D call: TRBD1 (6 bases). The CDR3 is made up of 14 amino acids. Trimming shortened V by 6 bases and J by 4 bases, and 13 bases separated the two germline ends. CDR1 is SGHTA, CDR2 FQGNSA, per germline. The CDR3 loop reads CASSNQQGNQPQHF. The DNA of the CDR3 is TGTGCCAGCAGTAACCAACAGGGAAATCAGCCCCAGCATTTT. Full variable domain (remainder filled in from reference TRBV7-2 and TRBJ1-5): GAGVSQSPSNKVTEKGKDVELRCDPISGHTALYWYRQSLGQGLEFLIYFQGNSAPDKSGLPSDRFSAERTGGSVSTLTIQRTQQEDSAVYLCASSNQQGNQPQHFGDGTRLSIL.

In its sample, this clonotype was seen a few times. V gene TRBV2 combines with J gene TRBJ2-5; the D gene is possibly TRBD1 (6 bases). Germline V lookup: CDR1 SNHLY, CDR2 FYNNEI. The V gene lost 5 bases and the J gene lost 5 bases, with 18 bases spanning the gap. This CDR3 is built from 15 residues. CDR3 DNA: TGTGCCAGCAGTACGCACAGGGCTTCGGGGGAGACCCAGTACTTC. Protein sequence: CASSTHRASGETQYF.

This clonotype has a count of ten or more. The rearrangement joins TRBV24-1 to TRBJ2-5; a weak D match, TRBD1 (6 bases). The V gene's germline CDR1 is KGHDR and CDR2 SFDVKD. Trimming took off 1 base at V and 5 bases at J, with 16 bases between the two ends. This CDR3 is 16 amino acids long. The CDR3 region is CATSDFGKGGRETQYF. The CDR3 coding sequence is TGTGCCACCAGTGATTTCGGTAAAGGGGGACGGGAGACCCAGTACTTC.

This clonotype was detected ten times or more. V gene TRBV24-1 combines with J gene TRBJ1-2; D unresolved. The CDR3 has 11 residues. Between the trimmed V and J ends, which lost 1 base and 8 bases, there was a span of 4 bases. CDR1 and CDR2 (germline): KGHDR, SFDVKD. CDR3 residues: CATSDFRGYTF. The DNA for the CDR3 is TGTGCCACCAGTGATTTCCGGGGCTACACCTTC.

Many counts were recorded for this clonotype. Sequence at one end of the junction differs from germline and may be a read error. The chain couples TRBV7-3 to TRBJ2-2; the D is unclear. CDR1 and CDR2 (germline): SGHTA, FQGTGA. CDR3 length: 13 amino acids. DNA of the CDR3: TGTGCCAGCAGATTAATTTACACCGGGGAGCTGTTTTTT. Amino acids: CASRLIYTGELFF.

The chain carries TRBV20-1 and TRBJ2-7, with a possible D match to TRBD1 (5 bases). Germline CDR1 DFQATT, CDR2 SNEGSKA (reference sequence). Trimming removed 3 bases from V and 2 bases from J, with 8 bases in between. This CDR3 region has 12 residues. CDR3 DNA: TGCAGTGCTAGTGCAGGGACCTACGAGCAGTACTTC. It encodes CSASAGTYEQYF.

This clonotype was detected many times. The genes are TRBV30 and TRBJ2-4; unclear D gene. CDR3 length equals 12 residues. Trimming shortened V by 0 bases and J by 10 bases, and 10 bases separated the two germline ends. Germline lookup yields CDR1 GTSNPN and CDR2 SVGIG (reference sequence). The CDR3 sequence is CAWSVLATIQYF. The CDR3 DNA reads TGTGCCTGGAGTGTGTTAGCAACGATTCAGTACTTC.

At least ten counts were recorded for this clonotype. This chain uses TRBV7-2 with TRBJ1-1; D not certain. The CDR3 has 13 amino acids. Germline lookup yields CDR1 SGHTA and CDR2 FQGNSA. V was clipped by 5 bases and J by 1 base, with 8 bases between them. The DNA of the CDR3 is TGTGCCAGCAGCCCCTGGGCGAACACTGAAGCTTTCTTT. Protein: CASSPWANTEAFF. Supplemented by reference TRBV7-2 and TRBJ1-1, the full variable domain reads GAGVSQSPSNKVTEKGKDVELRCDPISGHTALYWYRQSLGQGLEFLIYFQGNSAPDKSGLPSDRFSAERTGGSVSTLTIQRTQQEDSAVYLCASSPWANTEAFFGQGTRLTVV.

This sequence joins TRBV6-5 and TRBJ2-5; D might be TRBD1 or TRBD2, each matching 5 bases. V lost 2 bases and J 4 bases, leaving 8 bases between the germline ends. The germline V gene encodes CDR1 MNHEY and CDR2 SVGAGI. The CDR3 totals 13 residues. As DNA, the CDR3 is TGTGCCAGCAGTTACGAGAGGGGAGAGACCCAGTACTTC. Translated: CASSYERGETQYF.

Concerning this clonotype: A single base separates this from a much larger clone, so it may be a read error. DNA of the CDR3: TGCGCCAGCAGCTTGGGGACACACGAGCAGTGCTTC. Amino acid sequence: CASSLGTHEQCF. The chain couples TRBV5-1 to TRBJ2-7, with D perhaps TRBD1 (5 bases). CDR1 and CDR2 (germline): SGHRS, YFSETQ. There are 12 residues in the CDR3.

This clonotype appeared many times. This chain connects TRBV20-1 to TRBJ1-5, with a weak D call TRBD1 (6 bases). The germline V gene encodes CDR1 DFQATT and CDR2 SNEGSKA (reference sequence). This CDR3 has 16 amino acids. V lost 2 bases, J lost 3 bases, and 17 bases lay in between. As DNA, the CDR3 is TGCAGTGCTAGATTTCTTTCGGGGGCGAACAATCAGCCCCAGCATTTT. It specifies CSARFLSGANNQPQHF.

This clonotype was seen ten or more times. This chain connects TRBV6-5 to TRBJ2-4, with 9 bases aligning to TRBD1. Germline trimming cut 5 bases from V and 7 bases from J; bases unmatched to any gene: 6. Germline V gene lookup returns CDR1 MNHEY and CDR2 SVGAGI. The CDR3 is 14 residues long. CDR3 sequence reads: CASSTPGTGNIQYF. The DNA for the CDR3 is TGTGCCAGCAGTACACCCGGGACAGGGAACATTCAGTACTTC.

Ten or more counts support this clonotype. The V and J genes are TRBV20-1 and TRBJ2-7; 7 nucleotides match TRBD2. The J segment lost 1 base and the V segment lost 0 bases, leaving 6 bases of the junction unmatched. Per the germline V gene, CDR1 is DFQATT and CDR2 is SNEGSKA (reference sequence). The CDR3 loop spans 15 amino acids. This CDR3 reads CSARDRGGGSYEQYF. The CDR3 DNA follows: TGCAGTGCTAGAGATCGTGGCGGGGGATCCTACGAGCAGTACTTC.

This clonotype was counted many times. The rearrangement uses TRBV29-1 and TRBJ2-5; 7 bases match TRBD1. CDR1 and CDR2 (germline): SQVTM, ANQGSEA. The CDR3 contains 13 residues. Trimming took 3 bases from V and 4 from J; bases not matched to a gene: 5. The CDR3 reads CSVDRDSGETQYF. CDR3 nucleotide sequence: TGCAGCGTTGACCGGGACAGCGGAGAGACCCAGTACTTC.

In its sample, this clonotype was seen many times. The CDR3 bases are TGTGCCGCTGGGGGGTCGTTGGGTGAGCAGTACTTC. Amino acid sequence: CAAGGSLGEQYF. V gene TRBV6-5 combines with J gene TRBJ2-7; tentatively, D is TRBD2 (6 bases). V lost 11 bases, J lost 7 bases, and 18 bases lay in between. Germline CDR1 reads MNHEY; CDR2 reads SVGAGI. The CDR3 contains 12 residues.

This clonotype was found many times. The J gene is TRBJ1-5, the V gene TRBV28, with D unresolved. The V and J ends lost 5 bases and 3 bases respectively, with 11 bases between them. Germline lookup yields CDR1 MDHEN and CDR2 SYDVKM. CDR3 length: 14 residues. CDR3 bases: TGTGCCAGCAGTCCTATGGGCCCCAATCAGCCCCAGCATTTT. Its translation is CASSPMGPNQPQHF.

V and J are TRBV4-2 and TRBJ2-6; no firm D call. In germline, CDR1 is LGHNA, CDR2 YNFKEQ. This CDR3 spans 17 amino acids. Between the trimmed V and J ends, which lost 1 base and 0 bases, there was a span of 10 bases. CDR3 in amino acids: CASSQAERTSGANVLTF. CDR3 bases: TGTGCCAGCAGCCAAGCGGAAAGAACCTCTGGGGCCAACGTCCTGACTTTC.

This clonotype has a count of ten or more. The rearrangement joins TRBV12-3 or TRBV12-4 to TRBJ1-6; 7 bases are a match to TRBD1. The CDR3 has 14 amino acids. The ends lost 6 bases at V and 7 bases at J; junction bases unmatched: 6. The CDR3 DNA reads TGTGCCAGCAGCAGGACAGGACCCAATTCACCCCTCCACTTT. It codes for CASSRTGPNSPLHF.

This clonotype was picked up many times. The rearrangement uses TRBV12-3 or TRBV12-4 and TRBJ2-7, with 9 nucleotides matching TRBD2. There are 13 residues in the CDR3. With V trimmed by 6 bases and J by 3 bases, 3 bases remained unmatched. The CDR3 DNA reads TGTGCCAGCAGGACTAGCGGTAGCTACGAGCAGTACTTC. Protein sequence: CASRTSGSYEQYF.

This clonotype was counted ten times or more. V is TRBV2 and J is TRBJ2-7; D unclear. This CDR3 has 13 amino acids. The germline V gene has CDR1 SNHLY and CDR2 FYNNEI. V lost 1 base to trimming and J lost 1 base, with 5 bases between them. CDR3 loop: CASSEEPSYEQYF. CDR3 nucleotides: TGTGCCAGCAGTGAAGAGCCTTCCTACGAGCAGTACTTC.

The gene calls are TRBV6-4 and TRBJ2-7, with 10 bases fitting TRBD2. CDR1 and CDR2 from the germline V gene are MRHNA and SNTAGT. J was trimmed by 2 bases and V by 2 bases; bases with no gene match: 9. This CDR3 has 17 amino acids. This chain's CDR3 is CASSDGRGLASAYEQYF. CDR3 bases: TGTGCCAGCAGTGACGGGCGGGGACTAGCGAGCGCCTACGAGCAGTACTTC.